This entry lists 10 T cell receptor beta chains sequenced from one sample in a study of cytomegalovirus exposure and HLA in healthy donors. The primer mix had 60 Vbeta and 13 Jbeta primers. Sequenced by immunoSEQ multiplex PCR; TCRdb stores in-frame clones only, minus some. The sample shows around 170,000 clones, 70% to 80% of them seen only once. Input material: PBMCs. The receptor source for this set is a woman aged 40-49 years in good health and CMV-seronegative.

Here the CDR3 DNA reads TGTGCCAGCAGCTTTGTCGCAGGGGCGAACACCGGGGAGCTGTTTTTT. It encodes CASSFVAGANTGELFF. The rearrangement joins TRBV12-1 to TRBJ2-2; the tabulated D call, TRBD1, remains unverified against the DNA. TRBV12-1 is annotated as a pseudogene. This CDR3 region has 16 residues.

This clone was observed a handful of times. The gene calls are TRBV7-8 and TRBJ1-1; D ambiguous. With 7 bases removed from V and 4 bases from J, the gap between germline ends came to 10 bases. The germline CDR1 and CDR2 sequences are SGHVS and FQNEAQ. This CDR3 has 12 amino acids. The CDR3 coding sequence is TGTGCCAGCACCTCCCGGGTCACTGAAGCTTTCTTT. Translated, it gives CASTSRVTEAFF. Combining the CDR3 with reference TRBV7-8 and TRBJ1-1 gives the whole variable domain GAGVSQSPRYKVAKRGQDVALRCDPISGHVSLFWYQQALGQGPEFLTYFQNEAQLDKSGLPSDRFFAERPEGSVSTLKIQRTQQEDSAVYLCASTSRVTEAFFGQGTRLTVV.

This chain joins TRBV28 and TRBJ2-3; D possibly corresponds to TRBD2 (5 bases). The germline CDR1 and CDR2 sequences are MDHEN and SYDVKM. V lost 7 bases and J lost 6, with 17 bases in between. This CDR3 comprises 14 residues. CDR3 bases: TGTGCCAGCAACACTCAGGAGAGGGCCGATACGCAGTATTTT. It is translated as CASNTQERADTQYF. Full variable domain (missing parts from reference TRBV28 and TRBJ2-3): DVKVTQSSRYLVKRTGEKVFLECVQDMDHENMFWYRQDPGLGLRLIYFSYDVKMKEKGDIPEGYSVSREKKERFSLILESASTNQTSMYLCASNTQERADTQYFGPGTRLTVL.

J is TRBJ2-5 and V is TRBV7-9; D not resolved. V was clipped by 1 base and J by 3 bases, with 12 bases between them. The CDR3 sequence is 15 residues long. Germline V gene data show CDR1 as SEHNR and CDR2 as FQNEAQ (reference sequence). Here the CDR3 DNA reads TGTGCCAGCAGCTTAGGGCTGAAAAAAGAAGAGACCCAGTACTTC. It translates to CASSLGLKKEETQYF.

The chain uses TRBV18 and TRBJ2-2; 11 bases map to TRBD1. The CDR3 totals 16 residues. Germline V gene sequence: CDR1 KGHSH, CDR2 LQKENI. Trimming took 5 bases from V and 6 from J; bases not matched to a gene: 8. DNA for the CDR3: TGTGCCAGCTCAGCCCGACCGGGACAGGGGGCCGGGGAGCTGTTTTTT. Its translation: CASSARPGQGAGELFF.

The J gene is TRBJ2-7, the V gene TRBV7-2, with 12 bases that match TRBD2. Germline V lookup: CDR1 SGHTA, CDR2 FQGNSA. V lost 1 base to trimming and J lost 2 bases; unmatched junction nucleotides: 9. The CDR3 has 18 residues. CDR3 protein: CASSLGGLAGGFTYEQYF. The CDR3 nucleotides read TGTGCCAGCAGCTTAGGGGGGCTAGCGGGAGGGTTCACCTACGAGCAGTACTTC.

The rearrangement links TRBV2 to TRBJ2-7; 9 positions agree with TRBD1. CDR3 length: 13 amino acids. V trimming: 6 bases; J trimming: 5 bases; junction bases outside the gene matches: 5. Germline V gene lookup returns CDR1 SNHLY and CDR2 FYNNEI. This CDR3 is CASRGQGPNEQYF. The CDR3 DNA sequence: TGTGCCAGCAGAGGACAGGGGCCCAACGAGCAGTACTTC.

This chain joins TRBV10-3 and TRBJ2-7; 13 nucleotides agree with TRBD2. The CDR3 is 13 residues long. Germline CDR1 and CDR2: ENHRY and SYGVKD. Losses at the gene ends were 6 bases for V and 4 bases for J; bases not matched to a gene: 0. The DNA of the CDR3 is TGTGCCATCAGGGGACTAGCGGGGTACGAGCAGTACGTC. Amino acids: CAIRGLAGYEQYV.

This chain joins TRBV2 and TRBJ2-7; 8 bases line up with TRBD1. The CDR3 runs to 15 residues. Per the germline V gene, CDR1 is SNHLY and CDR2 is FYNNEI. Losses at the gene ends were 0 bases for V and 3 bases for J; bases not matched to a gene: 4. The CDR3 DNA is TGTGCCAGCAGTGAAGCTACGGACAGGGACTACGAGCAGTACTTC. Protein: CASSEATDRDYEQYF.

This rearrangement joins TRBV7-9 to TRBJ2-7, with D possibly TRBD1 on 8 matching bases. V gave up 5 bases and J gave up 4 bases, with 15 bases separating them. The CDR3 consists of 14 residues. Germline CDR1 SEHNR, CDR2 FQNEAQ (reference sequence). CDR3 sequence reads: CASSGGQGGYEQYF. In DNA form, the CDR3 reads TGTGCCAGCAGCGGAGGACAGGGAGGGTACGAGCAGTACTTC.